A single sample is the source of the 22 T cell receptor beta chains below, sequenced in a study of radiotherapy plus CTLA-4 blockade in lung cancer. This table comes from immunoSEQ multiplex PCR, and its TCRdb copy is limited to in-frame clones, with some not included. The sample shows around 70,000 clones, about 80% of them seen only once. Sample: peripheral blood, taken from a patient treated with radiotherapy plus ipilimumab. Receptor source: a human donor with non-small cell lung cancer who had a partial response to radiotherapy plus ipilimumab.

This clone was seen once. The CDR3 loop is CASSPSADYEQYF. CDR3 DNA: TGTGCCAGCAGCCCCTCGGCGGACTACGAGCAGTACTTC. The genes are TRBV27 and TRBJ2-5; D gene unclear. The DNA end is a closer match to TRBJ2-7, so the J assignment may be wrong. Germline CDR1 MNHEY, CDR2 SMNVEV (reference sequence). The CDR3 runs to 13 residues.

This sequence joins TRBV7-9 and TRBJ2-7; tentative D call: TRBD1 (7 bases). This CDR3 is built from 14 residues. Germline V gives CDR1 SEHNR, CDR2 FQNEAQ (reference sequence). V lost 3 bases and J 5 bases, leaving 14 bases between the germline ends. The CDR3 bases are TGTGCCAGCAGCTTGCGACAGGGCGGGGACGAGCAGTACTTC. Protein: CASSLRQGGDEQYF.

This chain joins TRBV2 and TRBJ1-5; D call uncertain. The CDR3 runs 15 residues. The ends were cut back, 6 bases at V and 6 bases at J, with 18 bases in the middle. Germline-derived CDR1 and CDR2 are SNHLY and FYNNEI. CDR3 region: CASRAGGPLGQPQHF. The CDR3 nucleotides are TGTGCCAGCAGGGCAGGAGGTCCTTTGGGTCAGCCCCAGCATTTT.

This sequence joins TRBV7-3 and TRBJ2-3; 7 nucleotides agree with TRBD2. The CDR3 is 15 residues long. Unmatched junction bases numbered 5, after V lost 5 bases and J lost 0 bases. Per the germline V gene, CDR1 is SGHTA and CDR2 is FQGTGA. The CDR3 DNA reads as TGTGCCAGCAGCAGGAGCGGGGCTAGCACAGATACGCAGTATTTT. This codes for CASSRSGASTDTQYF.

This clone was recorded a few times. This sequence joins TRBV5-5 and TRBJ2-7; 9 bases are a match to TRBD2. V shed 4 bases, J shed 2 bases, and the junction held 10 bases outside the gene matches. Germline values: CDR1 SGHKS, CDR2 YYEKEE (reference sequence). CDR3 length: 16 residues. CDR3 in DNA: TGTGCCAGCAGCCCCATTATTGCGGGAGGGACCTACGAGCAGTACTTC. It yields the protein CASSPIIAGGTYEQYF.

This chain uses TRBV19 with TRBJ2-1; 7 positions agree with TRBD1. CDR1 and CDR2 from the germline V gene are LNHDA and SQIVND (reference sequence). V shed 2 bases and J 7 bases; nucleotides not matched to a gene: 5. This CDR3 comprises 14 residues. The CDR3 region has the DNA TGTGCCAGTAGTATAAGGGGGCCGGGGAATGAGCAGTTCTTC. Residues: CASSIRGPGNEQFF.

The chain employs TRBV5-1 and TRBJ1-3; 7 nucleotides align to TRBD1. Germline loops: CDR1 SGHRS, CDR2 YFSETQ. V lost 0 bases, J lost 4 bases, and 4 bases stayed unmatched. The CDR3 length is 15 residues. This chain's CDR3 is CASSLAPGQGNTIYF. CDR3 nucleotide sequence: TGCGCCAGCAGCTTGGCCCCGGGACAGGGAAACACCATATATTTT.

The chain has TRBV10-3 and TRBJ2-3; 13 bases line up with TRBD2. Germline CDR1 and CDR2: ENHRY and SYGVKD. V was pared by 6 bases and J by 2 bases, with 5 bases of the junction left unmatched. This CDR3 contains 16 residues. Written as DNA, the CDR3 is TGTGCCATCAGGCCGGGACTAGCGGGGACCACAGATACGCAGTATTTT. Residues: CAIRPGLAGTTDTQYF.

The chain employs TRBV28 and TRBJ1-2, with D possibly being TRBD1 (6 bases). This CDR3 is 13 amino acids long. V lost 8 bases and J lost 2, with 12 bases in between. CDR1 is MDHEN and CDR2 is SYDVKM in the germline V gene. The CDR3 loop is CASYVTGNYGYTF. The DNA of the CDR3 is TGTGCCAGCTATGTAACAGGGAACTATGGCTACACCTTC.

This clone was detected a few times. V is TRBV28 and J is TRBJ2-3, with D unclear. In germline, CDR1 is MDHEN, CDR2 SYDVKM. The length of the CDR3 is 14 residues. V shed 3 bases and J shed 2 bases, with 9 bases lying between them. CDR3 sequence reads: CASSLLSDTDTQYF. The CDR3 bases are TGTGCCAGCAGTTTGCTTAGTGACACAGATACGCAGTATTTT.

This clone has only one observation. The rearrangement uses TRBV9 and TRBJ1-5; 10 bases match TRBD1. Trimming cost V 3 bases and J 11 bases; bases outside gene matches: 5. Per the germline V gene, CDR1 is SGDLS and CDR2 is YYNGEE. The CDR3 covers 13 residues. The CDR3 sequence is CASSATGQGSQHF. The CDR3 nucleotides read TGTGCCAGCAGCGCGACGGGACAGGGGTCCCAGCATTTT.

The chain is built from TRBV9 and TRBJ2-1, with 9 bases aligning to TRBD1. CDR1 and CDR2 from the germline V gene are SGDLS and YYNGEE. Germline trimming cut 4 bases from V and 7 bases from J; bases unmatched to any gene: 9. CDR3 size: 15 residues. DNA for the CDR3: TGTGCCAGCAGCCTGTCCGGGACAGGGTCAAATGAGCAGTTCTTC. It yields the protein CASSLSGTGSNEQFF.

This clone was counted a few times. The V call is TRBV6-1, the J call TRBJ1-2; a possible D gene is TRBD1 (5 bases). CDR3 size: 15 residues. V lost 1 base, J lost 3 bases, and 12 bases lay in between. CDR1 and CDR2 (germline): MNHNS, SASEGT. The DNA of the CDR3 is TGTGCCAGCAGTGAAGAAAGCAGGGTCTACTATGGCTACACCTTC. Protein sequence: CASSEESRVYYGYTF.

This clone was detected once. V gene TRBV28 combines with J gene TRBJ2-1; TRBD1 agrees at 10 bases. With V trimmed by 7 bases and J by 8 bases, 14 bases remained unmatched. The CDR3 consists of 16 residues. Germline V gene data show CDR1 as MDHEN and CDR2 as SYDVKM. The CDR3 sequence: CASTGGGTGVRDEQFF. The CDR3 DNA sequence: TGTGCCAGCACCGGCGGCGGGACAGGGGTTAGAGATGAGCAGTTCTTC.

The chain carries TRBV28 and TRBJ1-2; D may be TRBD1 (5 bases). The CDR3 sequence is 14 residues long. In germline, CDR1 is MDHEN, CDR2 SYDVKM. V lost 2 bases and J lost 7, with 14 bases in between. CDR3 bases: TGTGCCAGCAGTTTACTCGCAGGGATGGGTGGCTACACCTTC. This translates into CASSLLAGMGGYTF.

The chain recombines TRBV5-1 with TRBJ2-7, with D maybe TRBD1 (5 bases). V gave up 0 bases and J gave up 6 bases, with 19 bases separating them. CDR1 SGHRS and CDR2 YFSETQ come from the germline V gene. The CDR3 is 16 residues long. The CDR3 DNA reads TGCGCCAGCAGCTTGGTCCCAGGGATAGGGGCTGTCGAGCAGTACTTC. It codes for CASSLVPGIGAVEQYF.

This chain links TRBV18 with TRBJ1-2; 8 bases fit TRBD1. The CDR3 runs to 14 residues. Germline assignment: CDR1 KGHSH and CDR2 LQKENI. The junction had 6 bases not matched to a gene; V was cut back by 3 bases and J by 6 bases. In DNA form, the CDR3 reads TGTGCCAGCTCACCGCCCCCAGGGGGCAATGGCTACACCTTC. Its translation is CASSPPPGGNGYTF. Drawing the rest from reference TRBV18 and TRBJ1-2, the complete variable domain is NAGVMQNPRHLVRRRGQEARLRCSPMKGHSHVYWYRQLPEEGLKFMVYLQKENIIDESGMPKERFSAEFPKEGPSILRIQQVVRGDSAAYFCASSPPPGGNGYTFGSGTRLTVV.

V usage is TRBV5-1 and J usage is TRBJ2-7; 11 bases are a match to TRBD2. Germline CDR1 reads SGHRS; CDR2 reads YFSETQ. Germline trimming cut 2 bases from V and 3 bases from J; bases unmatched to any gene: 4. This CDR3 contains 15 residues. The CDR3 sequence: CASSLLTSGNYEQYF. DNA of the CDR3: TGCGCCAGCAGCTTACTGACTAGCGGGAACTACGAGCAGTACTTC.

This clone was detected only a few times. This chain connects TRBV2 to TRBJ1-5; a weak D match, TRBD1 (5 bases). This CDR3 region has 13 residues. V was cut by 1 base and J by 7 bases, with 8 bases left in between. The germline CDR1 and CDR2 sequences are SNHLY and FYNNEI. The CDR3 DNA sequence: TGTGCCAGCAGTGAAGGGGGCTGGCAGCCCCAGCATTTT. Its translation is CASSEGGWQPQHF.

V and J are TRBV4-1 and TRBJ1-5; D not certain. V was clipped by 1 base and J by 3 bases, with 10 bases between them. The CDR3 loop spans 15 amino acids. In germline, CDR1 is MGHRA, CDR2 YSYEKL. This CDR3 is CASSQGVATNQPQHF. CDR3 coding DNA: TGCGCCAGCAGCCAAGGTGTGGCCACCAATCAGCCCCAGCATTTT.

The rearrangement joins TRBV10-3 to TRBJ2-3; D gene unclear. Between the trimmed V and J ends, which lost 8 bases and 1 base, there was a span of 13 bases. Looked up from germline, CDR1 is ENHRY and CDR2 is SYGVKD. The CDR3 consists of 14 residues. The CDR3: CAIRFSQGTDTQYF. The CDR3 coding sequence is TGTGCCATCCGATTCTCCCAGGGCACAGATACGCAGTATTTT.

J is TRBJ2-3 and V is TRBV19; TRBD1 matches 10 bases. The CDR3 has 16 residues. With V trimmed by 4 bases and J by 1 base, 5 bases remained unmatched. The germline V gene has CDR1 LNHDA and CDR2 SQIVND (reference sequence). The CDR3 DNA is TGTGCCAGTAGTACGACAGGGGGCTTAGGCACAGATACGCAGTATTTT. Its translation: CASSTTGGLGTDTQYF.